These 18 T cell receptor beta chains share one sample of origin, sequenced in a study of T-cell memory formation after mild COVID-19. TCRdb re-called the 5' RACE reads through MiXCR, storing one row per CDR3 protein. The sample has about 170,000 distinct CDR3 sequences; about an eighth are singletons. The specimen sequenced was PBMCs or a T cell subset sorted from them (not recorded which). These receptors were obtained from a man aged 18 to 29 who had mild COVID-19 (a few samples of this study predate the infection). Cell type and time point are not known.

This clonotype was counted between two and nine times. V is TRBV11-2 and J is TRBJ2-7, with D perhaps matching TRBD1 or TRBD2 (5 bases each). Germline CDR1 reads SGHAT; CDR2 reads FQNNGV. Trimming took 5 bases from V and 4 from J, leaving 15 bases between them. The CDR3 covers 14 residues. The DNA of the CDR3 is TGTGCCAGCAGCGGACCGGGAAGACAGTACGAGCAGTACTTC. As protein: CASSGPGRQYEQYF.

The count of this clonotype is one. The chain employs TRBV5-5 and TRBJ2-2; D is undetermined. The germline gives CDR1 SGHKS, CDR2 YYEKEE (reference sequence). Trimming removed 3 bases from V and 0 bases from J, with 9 bases in between. The CDR3 sequence is 15 residues long. The CDR3 is CASSSRLANTGELFF. The CDR3 DNA follows: TGTGCCAGCAGCTCTAGATTAGCGAACACCGGGGAGCTGTTTTTT. Supplemented by reference TRBV5-5 and TRBJ2-2, the full variable domain reads DAGVTQSPTHLIKTRGQQVTLRCSPISGHKSVSWYQQVLGQGPQFIFQYYEKEERGRGNFPDRFSARQFPNYSSELNVNALLLGDSALYLCASSSRLANTGELFFGEGSRLTVL.

The chain recombines TRBV20-1 with TRBJ1-2, with D possibly being TRBD1 (5 bases). The germline V gene encodes CDR1 DFQATT and CDR2 SNEGSKA (reference sequence). The CDR3 has 13 residues. V lost 6 bases to trimming and J lost 4 bases, with 15 bases between them. Here the CDR3 DNA reads TGCAGTGCCCTAGTGGGGGGTGGCTATGGCTACACCTTC. Amino acid sequence: CSALVGGGYGYTF.

This clonotype was detected only a few times. The chain employs TRBV7-2 and TRBJ1-1; no clear D. Deletions cut 4 bases from V and 6 bases from J, with 21 bases between. The CDR3 contains 16 residues. Germline V gives CDR1 SGHTA, CDR2 FQGNSA. The CDR3 spells CASSSFYSDGRPEAFF. CDR3 in DNA: TGTGCCAGCAGCTCGTTCTACTCGGACGGGCGACCTGAAGCTTTCTTT.

This clonotype was counted only a few times. The chain joins TRBV6-5 to TRBJ2-4; the match to TRBD2 covers 11 bases. Germline trimming cut 0 bases from V and 4 bases from J; bases unmatched to any gene: 5. Per germline, CDR1 MNHEY and CDR2 SVGAGI. The CDR3 length is 17 residues. The CDR3 protein is CASSYSSGGATKNIQYF. CDR3 DNA sequence: TGTGCCAGCAGTTACTCTAGCGGGGGGGCCACTAAAAACATTCAGTACTTC.

V and J are TRBV12-3 or TRBV12-4 and TRBJ2-5; maybe TRBD2 (7 bases). V was pared by 7 bases and J by 7 bases, with 19 bases between. There are 14 residues in the CDR3. CDR3 amino acids: CASTLRGGPSTQYF. CDR3 coding DNA: TGTGCCAGCACTCTTAGGGGGGGGCCCTCGACCCAGTACTTC.

In the case of this clonotype: It may be a read error: a sequence one base away is much more abundant. The rearrangement links TRBV12-3 or TRBV12-4 to TRBJ2-5; possible D gene TRBD2, 5 bases. The CDR3 length is 13 residues. CDR3 sequence reads: CASSFPGTETKYF. CDR3 nucleotides: TGTGCCAGCAGTTTTCCGGGAACAGAGACCAAGTACTTC.

Only a few counts were recorded for this clonotype. V usage is TRBV6-2 or TRBV6-3 and J usage is TRBJ2-5, with unresolved D. Trimming took off 7 bases at V and 5 bases at J, with 8 bases between the two ends. Germline V gene data show CDR1 as MNHEY and CDR2 as SVGEGT. The CDR3 extends over 11 amino acids. CDR3 amino acids: CASILGETQYF. For the CDR3, the DNA is TGTGCCAGCATCCTGGGGGAGACCCAGTACTTC.

The sample holds a few counts of this clonotype. The genes are TRBV7-2 and TRBJ1-1; D uncertain. This CDR3 comprises 14 residues. Deletions cut 5 bases from V and 2 bases from J, with 12 bases between. Germline V lookup: CDR1 SGHTA, CDR2 FQGNSA. CDR3 loop: CASSPWRVNTEAFF. The CDR3 DNA reads as TGTGCCAGCAGCCCTTGGAGGGTTAACACTGAAGCTTTCTTT.

This clonotype was recorded a few times. V is TRBV12-3 or TRBV12-4 and J is TRBJ2-2, with 7 bases fitting TRBD2. The CDR3 is 15 residues long. Trimming at V came to 5 bases and at J to 5 bases, leaving 8 bases not matched to a gene. The CDR3: CASSPSGGLTGELFF. The CDR3 DNA sequence: TGTGCCAGCAGTCCCTCCGGGGGGTTGACCGGGGAGCTGTTTTTT.

The gene calls are TRBV7-8 and TRBJ1-2; D may be TRBD1 (5 bases). Germline lookup yields CDR1 SGHVS and CDR2 FQNEAQ. This CDR3 spans 16 amino acids. Between the trimmed V and J ends, which lost 1 base and 4 bases, there was a span of 16 bases. The CDR3 nucleotides are TGTGCCAGCAGCTTAGACGTGCCAGGGCTGTCCTATGGCTACACCTTC. This codes for CASSLDVPGLSYGYTF.

This clonotype was counted a few times. This sequence joins TRBV20-1 and TRBJ2-1; D may be TRBD1 (5 bases). Germline lookup yields CDR1 DFQATT and CDR2 SNEGSKA (reference sequence). V lost 0 bases, J lost 5 bases, and 17 bases lay in between. The CDR3 is 16 amino acids. The CDR3 region is CSARDPAGKGDNEQFF. In DNA form, the CDR3 reads TGCAGTGCTAGAGATCCGGCAGGGAAGGGTGACAATGAGCAGTTCTTC.

This clonotype was observed many times. The CDR3 is CATGTGNGADTQYF. CDR3 nucleotide sequence: TGTGCCACCGGGACAGGGAATGGCGCAGATACGCAGTATTTT. The chain joins TRBV5-5 to TRBJ2-3; 9 positions agree with TRBD1. Germline loops: CDR1 SGHKS, CDR2 YYEKEE (reference sequence). The CDR3 totals 14 residues. V was pared by 9 bases and J by 4 bases, with 9 bases of the junction left unmatched.

This sequence joins TRBV23-1 and TRBJ2-3, with D possibly being TRBD1 (5 bases). TRBV23-1 is an open reading frame whose function is uncertain. There are 15 residues in the CDR3. V was cut by 4 bases and J by 0 bases, with 11 bases left in between. The CDR3 is CASSRYRTSTDTQYF. The CDR3 DNA sequence: TGCGCCAGCAGTCGGTACAGGACGAGCACAGATACGCAGTATTTT.

This clonotype was recorded a few times. The genes are TRBV29-1 and TRBJ1-2; a weak D match, TRBD1 (6 bases). Deletions cut 7 bases from V and 0 bases from J, with 15 bases between. The CDR3 runs 14 residues. Germline V gene data show CDR1 as SQVTM and CDR2 as ANQGSEA. As DNA, the CDR3 is TGCAGCGCCCGGACAGTTCTAGCTAACTATGGCTACACCTTC. This codes for CSARTVLANYGYTF. Drawing the rest from reference TRBV29-1 and TRBJ1-2, the complete variable domain is SAVISQKPSRDICQRGTSLTIQCQVDSQVTMMFWYRQQPGQSLTLIATANQGSEATYESGFVIDKFPISRPNLTFSTLTVSNMSPEDSSIYLCSARTVLANYGYTFGSGTRLTVV.

This clonotype was seen a handful of times. CDR3 in amino acids: CASSPWTGGGTQYF. In nucleotides, the CDR3 is TGTGCCAGCAGCCCGTGGACAGGGGGCGGTACGCAGTATTTT. This chain connects TRBV7-6 to TRBJ2-3; TRBD1 agrees at 11 bases. Germline assignment: CDR1 SGHVS and CDR2 FNYEAQ. This CDR3 spans 14 amino acids. V was clipped by 5 bases and J by 8 bases; unmatched bases: 6.

Ten or more counts support this clonotype. The J gene is TRBJ2-7, the V gene TRBV4-1; D is unresolved. Per the germline V gene, CDR1 is MGHRA and CDR2 is YSYEKL. The CDR3 sequence is 14 residues long. V was shortened by 11 bases and J by 2 bases, with 19 bases between the two germline ends. CDR3 in amino acids: CAAGRSDAAYEQYF. The CDR3 nucleotides read TGCGCCGCCGGACGCTCGGACGCCGCCTACGAGCAGTACTTC.

This clonotype was seen many times. This chain uses TRBV9 with TRBJ1-2; TRBD1 agrees at 9 bases. The CDR3 is made up of 14 amino acids. Germline CDR1 reads SGDLS; CDR2 reads YYNGEE. V lost 4 bases to trimming and J lost 4 bases; unmatched junction nucleotides: 5. The CDR3, as DNA: TGTGCCAGCAGCCCAGGACAGGGGCCCTATGGCTACACCTTC. Translating it yields CASSPGQGPYGYTF.